This T cell receptor beta chain was observed in a study of cytomegalovirus exposure and HLA in healthy donors. Notes on the study in general: More clonal expansion characterized HLA-associated TCR beta chains than equally common others in a later analysis. Among donors in an Asian-associated ancestry cluster, a later analysis reportedly found fewer N-insertions than the roughly 680-donor mean. It was 164 TCR beta chains that were listed as cytomegalovirus-associated. 16,951 TCR beta sequences were associated with HLA alleles at 0.05 false discovery rate in a later analysis.

Use of 60 Vbeta and 13 Jbeta primers characterized the PCR. Assay: immunoSEQ multiplex PCR; the TCRdb copy retains only in-frame clones and omits some. The profile covers about 180,000 clones, with about four fifths appearing a single time and approximately 2.1% taken by the ten largest. The CDR3 covers 13 residues. Germline V gene lookup returns CDR1 SGHDT and CDR2 YYEEEE. Between the trimmed V and J ends, which lost 2 bases and 3 bases, there was a span of 7 bases. With regard to this clone: Its antigen is not known.

This chain links TRBV5-6 with TRBJ2-3, with a tentative D call TRBD1 (5 bases). The sample comprised PBMCs. The receptor was isolated from a woman aged 30 to 39 in good health and CMV-seronegative. The CDR3 nucleotides are TGTGCCAGCAGCTTTTCAGGGACAGATACGCAGTATTTT. It specifies CASSFSGTDTQYF. Combining the CDR3 with reference TRBV5-6 and TRBJ2-3 gives the whole variable domain DAGVTQSPTHLIKTRGQQVTLRCSPKSGHDTVSWYQQALGQGPQFIFQYYEEEERQRGNFPDRFSGHQFPNYSSELNVNALLLGDSALYLCASSFSGTDTQYFGPGTRLTVL.